This TCR beta chain was recorded in a study of cytotoxic CD8 clonotypes in ibrutinib-treated CLL. Across the whole study: The patients comprised 10 to 12 relapsed/refractory and about 14 treatment-naive cases, some 17 IGHV unmutated. By median roughly 62 months, 12 had progressed and about 15 stayed remitted; responses had been 2 complete and about 24 partial. Study-wide points: Upon ibrutinib response clonality rose, and upon progression it fell back toward baseline. The public clonotypes identified were infrequent and showed contraction or stability on treatment.

Worth noting for this clone: The antigen is undetermined.

Profiling relied on immunoSEQ multiplex PCR, and the TCRdb table lists in-frame clones only, not all of them. The repertoire holds approximately 350,000 clones, with roughly 71% as singletons. This CDR3 is built from 15 residues. V lost 5 bases and J lost 4, with 19 bases in between. The germline V gene encodes CDR1 SGHRS and CDR2 YFSETQ. The sequencing here drew on PBMCs, taken after 36 months of ibrutinib treatment. The J gene is TRBJ2-7, the V gene TRBV5-1, with D maybe TRBD2 (5 bases). The TCR was taken from a human donor with chronic lymphocytic leukemia. CDR3 nucleotides: TGCGCCAGCAGTAGGTTCGGGGAACAGACTTACGAGCAGTACTTC. Encoded protein: CASSRFGEQTYEQYF.